Each of the 20 T cell receptor beta chains below was sequenced from the same sample in a study of beta chain features in type 1 diabetes. No antigen is known for these receptors. Isolated RNA was reverse transcribed in full, so expressed TCRB transcripts were sequenced. TCRdb keeps only in-frame clones here, not all; method: immunoSEQ multiplex PCR. The data hold a few hundred thousand clones, with around 15% observed a single time. Study results and limitations: Moderate yet significant TCRB CDR3 shortening was seen in Type 1 diabetes patients in all four CD4+ subsets.

The sample comprised naive CD4+ T cells from blood. The receptors stem from a man aged 25-45 years with type 1 diabetes.

This clone was seen only a few times. V usage is TRBV5-1 and J usage is TRBJ2-1, with 7 bases that match TRBD1. This CDR3 is built from 14 residues. The J segment lost 5 bases and the V segment lost 4 bases, leaving 6 bases of the junction unmatched. The germline V gene encodes CDR1 SGHRS and CDR2 YFSETQ. The CDR3 is CASSIQGQDNEQFF. The CDR3 DNA reads TGCGCCAGCAGCATACAGGGGCAAGACAATGAGCAGTTCTTC.

V gene TRBV9 combines with J gene TRBJ2-1; perhaps TRBD1 as D (6 bases). Germline V lookup: CDR1 SGDLS, CDR2 YYNGEE. The CDR3 consists of 12 residues. V was shortened by 3 bases and J by 9 bases, with 10 bases between the two germline ends. The CDR3 here is CASSDTGSEQFF. Written as DNA, the CDR3 is TGTGCCAGCAGCGATACAGGGAGTGAGCAGTTCTTC.

The rearrangement uses TRBV15 and TRBJ2-1; no clear D. V lost 3 bases and J lost 4, with 7 bases in between. This CDR3 has 13 residues. CDR1 is LNHNV and CDR2 is YYDKDF in the germline V gene (reference sequence). The CDR3 DNA reads TGTGCCACCAGCAGTGATAATTACAATGAGCAGTTCTTC. Translated, it gives CATSSDNYNEQFF.

V is TRBV14 and J is TRBJ1-2; D might be TRBD1 (5 bases). This CDR3 is built from 12 residues. Germline V gene sequence: CDR1 SGHDN, CDR2 FVKESK. V lost 5 bases to trimming and J lost 6 bases, with 10 bases between them. CDR3 amino acids: CASSGDADGYTF. CDR3 DNA: TGTGCCAGCAGCGGGGACGCCGATGGCTACACCTTC. Together with reference TRBV14 and TRBJ1-2, the CDR3 gives the full variable domain: EAGVTQFPSHSVIEKGQTVTLRCDPISGHDNLYWYRRVMGKEIKFLLHFVKESKQDESGMPNNRFLAERTGGTYSTLKVQPAELEDSGVYFCASSGDADGYTFGSGTRLTVV.

The J gene is TRBJ2-2, the V gene TRBV23-1; D ambiguous. TRBV23-1 is annotated as an ORF whose role is uncertain. The CDR3 contains 17 residues. The V and J ends lost 8 bases and 7 bases respectively, with 26 bases between them. CDR3 region: CASVSLAEDHWVGELFF. The CDR3 bases are TGCGCCAGCGTCAGTCTTGCAGAGGACCATTGGGTCGGGGAGCTGTTTTTT.

The chain is built from TRBV12-5 and TRBJ2-2; possibly TRBD2 for D (6 bases). Per the germline V gene, CDR1 is LGHNT and CDR2 is FRNRAP. V was clipped by 5 bases and J by 5 bases, with 9 bases between them. This CDR3 has 13 amino acids. The CDR3 loop is CASGPEGTGELFF. The CDR3 region has the DNA TGTGCTAGTGGTCCGGAGGGGACCGGGGAGCTGTTTTTT.

Worth noting for this clone: The identical CDR3 is also encoded by other nucleotide sequences in the sample. The rearrangement joins TRBV14 to TRBJ2-7; possible D gene TRBD1, 6 bases. The V gene's germline CDR1 is SGHDN and CDR2 FVKESK. The CDR3 totals 12 residues. V was shortened by 2 bases and J by 4 bases, with 6 bases between the two germline ends. CDR3 region: CASSQQGYEQYF. DNA of the CDR3: TGTGCCAGCAGCCAACAGGGGTACGAGCAGTACTTC.

This clone was counted between two and nine times. The V gene is TRBV18, the J gene TRBJ2-3, with 8 bases identical to TRBD1. CDR3 length: 16 amino acids. Germline CDR1 is KGHSH and CDR2 is LQKENI. J gave up 6 bases and V 3 bases, and 11 bases lay outside the gene matches. This chain's CDR3 is CASSPTSGGAGDTQYF. The DNA for the CDR3 is TGTGCCAGCTCACCGACGTCAGGGGGCGCAGGGGATACGCAGTATTTT.

In this sample, this clone turned up a few times. The chain joins TRBV28 to TRBJ1-2; D is uncertain. The CDR3 has 12 residues. Germline V gene lookup returns CDR1 MDHEN and CDR2 SYDVKM. V was shortened by 6 bases and J by 7 bases, with 12 bases between the two germline ends. The CDR3 reads CASSSQRFGYTF. The CDR3 bases are TGTGCCAGCAGCAGCCAACGATTTGGCTACACCTTC.

This clone showed up just a few times. Different DNA sequences within this sample yield the same CDR3. The chain links TRBV30 to TRBJ1-1; 7 nucleotides line up with TRBD1. This CDR3 has 14 amino acids. After removal of 3 bases from V and 2 bases from J, the junction contained 6 bases not matched to a gene. Germline lookup yields CDR1 GTSNPN and CDR2 SVGIG (reference sequence). CDR3 protein: CAWSPGQLNTEAFF. The CDR3 DNA reads TGTGCCTGGAGCCCGGGACAGCTAAACACTGAAGCTTTCTTT.

The rearrangement uses TRBV7-9 and TRBJ2-7; a possible D gene is TRBD2 (6 bases). The CDR3 totals 13 residues. V was pared by 1 base and J by 12 bases, with 16 bases between. The V gene's germline CDR1 is SEHNR and CDR2 FQNEAQ (reference sequence). The CDR3 region is CASSLGTKNSPYF. As DNA, the CDR3 is TGTGCCAGCAGCTTAGGGACTAAAAATTCCCCGTACTTC.

The chain combines TRBV30 with TRBJ2-2; 13 bases map to TRBD2. CDR3 length: 16 residues. In germline, CDR1 is GTSNPN, CDR2 SVGIG (reference sequence). Germline trimming cut 3 bases from V and 3 bases from J; bases unmatched to any gene: 4. The CDR3 protein is CAWSGLAGAYTGELFF. The CDR3 DNA reads TGTGCCTGGAGCGGACTAGCGGGAGCGTACACCGGGGAGCTGTTTTTT.

On this clone: This may arise from a read error, as a much more abundant clone is one base away. The same CDR3 also results from other DNA sequences found in this sample. The rearrangement uses TRBV5-1 and TRBJ2-5; no reliable D call. The V gene lost 0 bases and the J gene lost 5 bases, with 2 bases spanning the gap. Germline V gene lookup returns CDR1 SGHRS and CDR2 YFSETQ. This CDR3 comprises 11 residues. In DNA, the CDR3 is TGCGCCAGCAGCTTGGATGAGACCCAGTACTTC. Its translation is CASSLDETQYF.

This clone was seen a handful of times. V usage is TRBV7-9 and J usage is TRBJ2-3, with a weak D call TRBD1 (5 bases). V was shortened by 5 bases and J by 4 bases, with 19 bases between the two germline ends. The CDR3 covers 16 residues. Germline loops: CDR1 SEHNR, CDR2 FQNEAQ (reference sequence). The CDR3: CASSPDGRVKADTQYF. For the CDR3, the DNA is TGTGCCAGCAGCCCCGACGGCAGGGTGAAGGCAGATACGCAGTATTTT. The entire variable domain, with the rest obtained from reference TRBV7-9 and TRBJ2-3, is as follows: DTGVSQNPRHKITKRGQNVTFRCDPISEHNRLYWYRQTLGQGPEFLTYFQNEAQLEKSRLLSDRFSAERPKGSFSTLEIQRTEQGDSAMYLCASSPDGRVKADTQYFGPGTRLTVL.

This clone was recorded a few times. J is TRBJ1-4 and V is TRBV6-6, with D possibly TRBD1 on 6 matching bases. Trimming removed 4 bases at V and 7 bases at J, with 13 bases between. The CDR3 totals 14 residues. Germline CDR1 reads MNHNY; CDR2 reads SVGAGI (reference sequence). The CDR3 nucleotides are TGTGCCAGCAGTTGGACAGTCGGGGGTGAAAAACTGTTTTTT. This sequence encodes CASSWTVGGEKLFF.

V gene TRBV19 combines with J gene TRBJ2-3; 7 nucleotides line up with TRBD2. The CDR3 loop spans 14 amino acids. The germline gives CDR1 LNHDA, CDR2 SQIVND (reference sequence). V shed 3 bases and J 2 bases; nucleotides not matched to a gene: 2. In nucleotides, the CDR3 is TGTGCCAGTAGTATCACTAGCGACACAGATACGCAGTATTTT. Translated: CASSITSDTDTQYF.

This clone was counted only a few times. The chain combines TRBV29-1 with TRBJ2-5, with D tentatively TRBD1 or TRBD2 (6 bases each). Trimming took off 4 bases at V and 4 bases at J, with 10 bases between the two ends. Germline V gene lookup returns CDR1 SQVTM and CDR2 ANQGSEA. This CDR3 comprises 12 residues. CDR3 amino acids: CSVGRGRETQYF. CDR3 coding DNA: TGCAGCGTTGGACGGGGGCGAGAGACCCAGTACTTC.

Concerning this clone: This sample also contains other DNA sequences that code for the same CDR3. V usage is TRBV25-1 and J usage is TRBJ2-3, with D possibly TRBD2 on 6 matching bases. Germline V gene lookup returns CDR1 MGHDK and CDR2 SYGVNS. The CDR3 length is 14 residues. The ends were cut back, 1 base at V and 3 bases at J, with 8 bases in the middle. CDR3 loop: CASSESGGTDTQYF. For the CDR3, the DNA is TGTGCCAGCAGTGAATCTGGGGGGACAGATACGCAGTATTTT. Filled out from reference TRBV25-1 and TRBJ2-3, the complete variable domain reads EADIYQTPRYLVIGTGKKITLECSQTMGHDKMYWYQQDPGMELHLIHYSYGVNSTEKGDLSSESTVSRIRTEHFPLTLESARPSHTSQYLCASSESGGTDTQYFGPGTRLTVL.

As concerns this clone: The germline gene is not matched at one end of the junction; a read error may be the cause. The gene calls are TRBV7-7 and TRBJ2-7, with 8 bases that match TRBD1. The CDR3 covers 13 residues. Germline V gene data show CDR1 as SSHAT and CDR2 as FNYEAQ (reference sequence). The CDR3 sequence is CASSSEWDREQYF. Here the CDR3 DNA reads TGTGCTAGCAGCTCAGAATGGGACAGGGAGCAGTACTTC.

This clone was detected only a few times. The chain is built from TRBV6-5 and TRBJ2-5, with TRBD2 matching 9 bases. Trimming removed 4 bases from V and 4 bases from J; junction bases left unmatched: 7. Germline V lookup: CDR1 MNHEY, CDR2 SVGAGI. CDR3 length: 15 residues. The CDR3, as DNA: TGTGCCAGCAGTTTTAGCGGGAGAATGGGAGAGACCCAGTACTTC. It yields the protein CASSFSGRMGETQYF.